Shown below are 30 T cell receptor beta chains from a single sample sequenced in a study of cytomegalovirus exposure and HLA in healthy donors. The PCR employed 60 Vbeta primers together with 13 Jbeta primers. Method: immunoSEQ multiplex PCR; TCRdb's copy keeps in-frame clones and lacks some. The sample has about 180,000 clones, 79% seen once. Input material: PBMCs. These receptors originate from a woman aged 40 to 49 in good health and CMV-seronegative.

The chain employs TRBV10-1 and TRBJ1-6, with D unresolved. V lost 2 bases and J lost 7, with 3 bases in between. Germline V gene data show CDR1 as WNHNN and CDR2 as SYGVQD (reference sequence). The CDR3 spans 12 residues. The chain's CDR3 is CASSERNSPLHF. The CDR3 bases are TGCGCCAGCAGTGAGCGGAATTCACCCCTCCACTTT.

V is TRBV13 and J is TRBJ2-1; TRBD2 matches at 8 bases. V dropped 4 bases and J dropped 0; count of bases not matched to a gene: 8. Germline values: CDR1 PRHDT, CDR2 FYEKMQ (reference sequence). The length of the CDR3 is 17 residues. CDR3 DNA: TGTGCCAGCAGCTCCGAATTAGCGGGGAGCTCCTACAATGAGCAGTTCTTC. Its protein is CASSSELAGSSYNEQFF.

The chain recombines TRBV28 with TRBJ1-4; TRBD1 agrees at 9 bases. The germline V gene has CDR1 MDHEN and CDR2 SYDVKM. The V and J ends lost 5 bases and 0 bases, in that order; junction bases with no gene match: 10. This CDR3 is 18 amino acids long. Here the CDR3 reads CASSPPGQGRATNEKLFF. The CDR3 DNA reads TGTGCCAGCAGTCCTCCGGGACAGGGAAGAGCAACTAATGAAAAACTGTTTTTT.

The genes are TRBV4-3 and TRBJ2-1; 9 bases fit TRBD2. CDR3 length equals 19 residues. V gave up 1 base and J gave up 5 bases; unmatched junction bases: 15. Germline values: CDR1 LGHNA, CDR2 YSLEER. The CDR3 nucleotides read TGCGCCAGCAGCCAAGGGTTCGGGAAAAGCGGGAGGCCGAACAATGAGCAGTTCTTC. Translation gives CASSQGFGKSGRPNNEQFF.

This rearrangement joins TRBV7-9 to TRBJ2-3; TRBD1 matches at 8 bases. The CDR3 sequence is 15 residues long. CDR1 and CDR2 (germline): SEHNR, FQNEAQ (reference sequence). With V trimmed by 5 bases and J by 3 bases, 7 bases remained unmatched. The DNA of the CDR3 is TGTGCCAGCAGCCGGGACAGGCTAAGGACAGATACGCAGTATTTT. Translation: CASSRDRLRTDTQYF.

The chain recombines TRBV27 with TRBJ1-2, with D perhaps matching TRBD1 (5 bases). The CDR3 sequence is 14 residues long. Trimming removed 7 bases from V and 6 bases from J, with 18 bases in between. CDR1 is MNHEY and CDR2 is SMNVEV in the germline V gene (reference sequence). CDR3 residues: CASISQWGGDGYTF. The CDR3 nucleotides read TGTGCCAGCATCTCGCAGTGGGGAGGGGATGGCTACACCTTC.

This clone was recorded once. This chain links TRBV19 with TRBJ1-5, with D possibly being TRBD1 (5 bases). The V and J ends lost 5 bases and 3 bases respectively, with 11 bases between them. The CDR3 sequence is 14 residues long. Germline V gene data show CDR1 as LNHDA and CDR2 as SQIVND (reference sequence). CDR3 loop: CASSSQGNNQPQHF. In nucleotides, the CDR3 is TGTGCCAGTAGTTCCCAGGGAAACAATCAGCCCCAGCATTTT. Drawing the rest from reference TRBV19 and TRBJ1-5, the complete variable domain is DGGITQSPKYLFRKEGQNVTLSCEQNLNHDAMYWYRQDPGQGLRLIYYSQIVNDFQKGDIAEGYSVSREKKESFPLTVTSAQKNPTAFYLCASSSQGNNQPQHFGDGTRLSIL.

The gene calls are TRBV9 and TRBJ2-7; a possible D gene is TRBD1 (5 bases). CDR3 size: 15 residues. V shed 1 base and J shed 0 bases, with 11 bases lying between them. Germline V CDR1 and CDR2: SGDLS, YYNGEE. The CDR3 DNA reads TGTGCCAGCAGCGTAACCGACAGCAGCTCCTACGAGCAGTACTTC. Its translation: CASSVTDSSSYEQYF.

The chain joins TRBV4-2 to TRBJ1-5, with unresolved D. Trimming took off 0 bases at V and 4 bases at J, with 4 bases between the two ends. The CDR3 sequence is 13 residues long. CDR1 is LGHNA and CDR2 is YNFKEQ in the germline V gene. CDR3 loop: CASSQEENQPQHF. CDR3 coding DNA: TGTGCCAGCAGCCAAGAAGAGAATCAGCCCCAGCATTTT.

This clone was picked up one time. V gene TRBV6-5 combines with J gene TRBJ2-2, with D perhaps TRBD2 (5 bases). The ends were cut back, 7 bases at V and 5 bases at J, with 14 bases in the middle. CDR3 length equals 14 residues. CDR1 MNHEY and CDR2 SVGAGI come from the germline V gene. The CDR3: CASKTEGRTGELFF. CDR3 bases: TGTGCCAGCAAGACTGAGGGTCGAACCGGGGAGCTGTTTTTT.

This sequence joins TRBV27 and TRBJ2-5; 7 nucleotides agree with TRBD2. Germline V gene data show CDR1 as MNHEY and CDR2 as SMNVEV (reference sequence). The CDR3 spans 16 residues. V dropped 2 bases and J dropped 2; count of bases not matched to a gene: 8. CDR3 nucleotides: TGTGCCAGCAGTTTAAGGCTAGCGGAAACACAAGAGACCCAGTACTTC. Translated: CASSLRLAETQETQYF.

This chain links TRBV19 with TRBJ1-4; 8 nucleotides agree with TRBD1. The CDR3 is 18 amino acids. The V and J ends lost 3 bases and 8 bases, in that order; junction bases with no gene match: 17. CDR1 and CDR2 (germline): LNHDA, SQIVND (reference sequence). Here the CDR3 DNA reads TGTGCCAGTAGTATTGCTGGACAGGGCACTTTCTCGGACGAAAAACTGTTTTTT. Translation gives CASSIAGQGTFSDEKLFF.

This sequence joins TRBV7-9 and TRBJ1-6; 8 bases map to TRBD1. V lost 5 bases to trimming and J lost 8 bases; unmatched junction nucleotides: 5. Germline V gene sequence: CDR1 SEHNR, CDR2 FQNEAQ (reference sequence). The CDR3 consists of 14 residues. CDR3: CASSPDRGHSPLHF. The CDR3, as DNA: TGTGCCAGCAGCCCAGACAGGGGCCATTCACCCCTCCACTTT.

The V and J genes are TRBV30 and TRBJ2-3, with a tentative D call TRBD2 (6 bases). Germline-derived CDR1 and CDR2 are GTSNPN and SVGIG (reference sequence). The V end was cut by 5 bases, the J end by 0 bases, with 9 bases between. This CDR3 region has 13 residues. Here the CDR3 DNA reads TGTGCCTGGGAGGGACTCAGCACAGATACGCAGTATTTT. This codes for CAWEGLSTDTQYF.

This clone turned up a few times. The chain uses TRBV7-8 and TRBJ2-7; TRBD2 is a possible D gene (6 bases). Trimming took 1 base from V and 3 from J, leaving 19 bases between them. CDR1 and CDR2 (germline): SGHVS, FQNEAQ. This CDR3 spans 17 amino acids. The CDR3 DNA follows: TGTGCCAGCAGCTTAGAGGGACTTCCAAAGAGTCTCTACGAGCAGTACTTC. Protein sequence: CASSLEGLPKSLYEQYF.

The chain recombines TRBV11-3 with TRBJ1-2, with D perhaps TRBD1 (6 bases). Deletions cut 5 bases from V and 2 bases from J, with 9 bases between. Germline V CDR1 and CDR2: SGHNT, YENEEA. There are 13 residues in the CDR3. CDR3 region: CASSQQGNYGYTF. The CDR3 nucleotides read TGTGCCAGCAGCCAACAGGGAAACTATGGCTACACCTTC. Together with reference TRBV11-3 and TRBJ1-2, the CDR3 gives the full variable domain: EAGVVQSPRYKIIEKKQPVAFWCNPISGHNTLYWYLQNLGQGPELLIRYENEEAVDDSQLPKDRFSAERLKGVDSTLKIQPAELGDSAVYLCASSQQGNYGYTFGSGTRLTVV.

This chain joins TRBV4-2 and TRBJ1-4, with no clear D. The germline CDR1 and CDR2 sequences are LGHNA and YNFKEQ. V was cut by 1 base and J by 2 bases, with 8 bases left in between. The CDR3 runs 15 residues. Written as DNA, the CDR3 is TGTGCCAGCAGCCAAGGTGGAGGGACTAATGAAAAACTGTTTTTT. Translated: CASSQGGGTNEKLFF.

This chain joins TRBV11-2 and TRBJ2-1; 7 nucleotides line up with TRBD2. The V gene's germline CDR1 is SGHAT and CDR2 FQNNGV. With 0 bases clipped from V and 10 bases from J, the junction kept 6 bases outside the gene matches. CDR3 length: 14 amino acids. CDR3 in amino acids: CASSLDEAGIEQFF. DNA of the CDR3: TGTGCCAGCAGCTTAGATGAAGCGGGAATCGAGCAGTTCTTC.

This chain joins TRBV7-9 and TRBJ2-7, with a tentative D call TRBD1 (5 bases). Looked up from germline, CDR1 is SEHNR and CDR2 is FQNEAQ (reference sequence). This CDR3 is built from 15 residues. The V and J ends lost 0 bases and 2 bases respectively, with 11 bases between them. CDR3 protein: CASSLAGAKTYEQYF. In DNA, the CDR3 is TGTGCCAGCAGCTTAGCAGGGGCCAAAACCTACGAGCAGTACTTC.

The chain has TRBV5-1 and TRBJ2-3; D is possibly TRBD2 (7 bases). Germline CDR1 is SGHRS and CDR2 is YFSETQ. V gave up 4 bases and J gave up 4 bases, with 22 bases separating them. CDR3 length: 17 amino acids. The CDR3 spells CASSRPGGVSGADTQYF. CDR3 sequence (DNA): TGCGCCAGCAGCCGTCCGGGGGGCGTCTCTGGCGCAGATACGCAGTATTTT.

This rearrangement joins TRBV11-3 to TRBJ2-5, with TRBD1 matching over 11 bases. The CDR3 consists of 14 residues. Germline CDR1 reads SGHNT; CDR2 reads YENEEA. V trimming: 5 bases; J trimming: 5 bases; junction bases outside the gene matches: 4. The CDR3 spells CASSPRDRGETQYF. The CDR3 bases are TGTGCCAGCAGCCCCCGGGACAGGGGGGAGACCCAGTACTTC. The whole variable domain, remainder taken from reference TRBV11-3 and TRBJ2-5, is EAGVVQSPRYKIIEKKQPVAFWCNPISGHNTLYWYLQNLGQGPELLIRYENEEAVDDSQLPKDRFSAERLKGVDSTLKIQPAELGDSAVYLCASSPRDRGETQYFGPGTRLLVL.

The rearrangement links TRBV20-1 to TRBJ2-7; TRBD2 matches 9 bases. J lost 6 bases, V lost 5 bases, and 2 bases had no gene match. Germline assignment: CDR1 DFQATT and CDR2 SNEGSKA (reference sequence). This CDR3 has 11 amino acids. Written as DNA, the CDR3 is TGCAGTGCTCGCGGGGGGGGCGAGCAGTACTTC. This translates into CSARGGGEQYF.

The chain couples TRBV28 to TRBJ2-7, with D perhaps TRBD1 (5 bases). The ends were cut back, 6 bases at V and 0 bases at J, with 15 bases in the middle. The CDR3 consists of 15 residues. Germline V CDR1 and CDR2: MDHEN, SYDVKM. The CDR3 DNA reads TGTGCCAGCAGCCCCACAGGTCAAATCTCCTACGAGCAGTACTTC. It codes for CASSPTGQISYEQYF.

This sequence joins TRBV11-2 and TRBJ1-2; tentatively, D is TRBD1 (5 bases). V shed 4 bases and J shed 5 bases, with 20 bases lying between them. Germline V gene lookup returns CDR1 SGHAT and CDR2 FQNNGV. There are 16 residues in the CDR3. The CDR3 loop reads CASSSSPAEGRYGYTF. CDR3 coding DNA: TGTGCCAGCAGCTCCTCCCCGGCGGAGGGGCGATATGGCTACACCTTC.

This clone was seen a single time. V is TRBV7-8 and J is TRBJ1-2; 9 nucleotides match TRBD1. The CDR3 spans 13 residues. Trimming cost V 4 bases and J 8 bases; bases outside gene matches: 5. The germline V gene has CDR1 SGHVS and CDR2 FQNEAQ. CDR3 sequence (DNA): TGTGCCAGCAGCTCCGACAGGGGGGACGGCTACACCTTC. Protein: CASSSDRGDGYTF.

In nucleotides, the CDR3 is TGTGCCAGCAGATCGGCGGGAGTTTACAATGAGCAGTTCTTC. Protein sequence: CASRSAGVYNEQFF. The chain recombines TRBV2 with TRBJ2-1, with 7 bases matching TRBD2. The CDR3 has 14 amino acids. The germline CDR1 and CDR2 sequences are SNHLY and FYNNEI. After removal of 6 bases from V and 4 bases from J, the junction contained 6 bases not matched to a gene.

This chain's CDR3 is CASGAGAGGYTF. The CDR3 region has the DNA TGTGCCAGCGGGGCTGGGGCAGGTGGCTACACCTTC. V usage is TRBV6-6 and J usage is TRBJ1-2; TRBD1 is a possible D gene (5 bases). The ends were cut back, 8 bases at V and 7 bases at J, with 14 bases in the middle. CDR1 is MNHNY and CDR2 is SVGAGI in the germline V gene (reference sequence). This CDR3 spans 12 amino acids.

This chain uses TRBV19 with TRBJ2-3, with 8 bases identical to TRBD2. Germline loops: CDR1 LNHDA, CDR2 SQIVND (reference sequence). The CDR3 is 15 amino acids. The V gene end was trimmed by 8 bases and the J gene end by 2 bases; junction bases not matched to a gene: 9. The CDR3 DNA reads TGTGCCAGTGGCTTGGTAGCGGGGACCACAGATACGCAGTATTTT. Its translation is CASGLVAGTTDTQYF.

The chain employs TRBV15 and TRBJ1-6; D perhaps matches TRBD1 (5 bases). Trimming shortened V by 1 base and J by 10 bases, and 8 bases separated the two germline ends. CDR3 size: 13 residues. Germline lookup yields CDR1 LNHNV and CDR2 YYDKDF (reference sequence). The CDR3 reads CATSRVRVSPLHF. As DNA, the CDR3 is TGTGCCACCAGCAGAGTCAGGGTATCACCCCTCCACTTT.

On this clone: The junction does not match germline at one end; this may be a read error. The chain combines TRBV7-9 with TRBJ1-1; TRBD1 aligns across 9 bases. Germline CDR1 is SEHNR and CDR2 is FQNEAQ (reference sequence). This CDR3 region has 16 residues. The CDR3 region is CSSSIQGANFNTEAFF. The CDR3, as DNA: TGTTCCAGCAGCATACAGGGGGCCAATTTCAACACTGAAGCTTTCTTT.